The 12 T cell receptor beta chains below all came from one sample that was sequenced in a study of CD8 T cells in Susac syndrome. Random hexamers served to reverse transcribe roughly 0.5 to 1 ug RNA. TCRdb re-analysed the immunoSEQ multiplex PCR reads in MiXCR, keeping a single row per CDR3 protein. The sample lists some 68,000 distinct CDR3 sequences, around 93% seen once, with 0.15% in the top ten. The sample taken for sequencing was CD4+ T cells from PBMCs. The source of these receptors is a human donor with Susac syndrome.

This chain uses TRBV11-2 with TRBJ2-1; unclear D gene. The length of the CDR3 is 11 residues. Germline V lookup: CDR1 SGHAT, CDR2 FQNNGV. The ends were cut back, 1 base at V and 10 bases at J, with 5 bases in the middle. CDR3 amino acids: CASSLVFEQFF. In DNA, the CDR3 is TGTGCCAGCAGCTTAGTATTCGAGCAGTTCTTC.

V is TRBV2 and J is TRBJ1-1; TRBD1 matches at 7 bases. The junction had 6 bases not matched to a gene; V was cut back by 6 bases and J by 8 bases. The CDR3 is 12 residues long. Germline CDR1 and CDR2: SNHLY and FYNNEI. The CDR3 sequence is CASRREGGEAFF. The CDR3 coding sequence is TGTGCCAGCAGAAGGGAAGGGGGCGAAGCTTTCTTT.

This chain links TRBV19 with TRBJ2-3, with D maybe TRBD2 (5 bases). This CDR3 region has 16 residues. Deletions cut 6 bases from V and 0 bases from J, with 16 bases between. In germline, CDR1 is LNHDA, CDR2 SQIVND (reference sequence). The CDR3 DNA sequence: TGTGCCAGTAGGAAAAACGGGGTAGCTAGCACAGATACGCAGTATTTT. As protein: CASRKNGVASTDTQYF.

J is TRBJ1-5 and V is TRBV6-2 or TRBV6-3, with TRBD1 identical over 7 bases. Germline V lookup: CDR1 MNHEY, CDR2 SVGEGT. The CDR3 runs to 17 residues. V lost 5 bases, J lost 0 bases, and 10 bases stayed unmatched. CDR3 sequence (DNA): TGTGCCAGCAGTCTTCCTCGGGGACAGCATAGCAATCAGCCCCAGCATTTT. As protein: CASSLPRGQHSNQPQHF.

This clonotype was recorded only once. This chain connects TRBV27 to TRBJ1-2, with D possibly matching TRBD1 (6 bases). V gave up 6 bases and J gave up 7 bases, with 12 bases separating them. There are 12 residues in the CDR3. Germline assignment: CDR1 MNHEY and CDR2 SMNVEV (reference sequence). CDR3 in DNA: TGTGCCAGCAGAACAGGGTATGGTGGCTACACCTTC. Amino acid sequence: CASRTGYGGYTF.

V and J are TRBV11-2 and TRBJ1-1; TRBD1 aligns across 9 bases. The J segment lost 3 bases and the V segment lost 5 bases, leaving 10 bases of the junction unmatched. This CDR3 contains 16 residues. Germline-derived CDR1 and CDR2 are SGHAT and FQNNGV. For the CDR3, the DNA is TGTGCCAGCAGCCCCGGACAGGGGCTCATTCACACTGAAGCTTTCTTT. This codes for CASSPGQGLIHTEAFF.

This chain connects TRBV28 to TRBJ1-1; the match to TRBD1 covers 8 bases. This CDR3 spans 16 amino acids. J lost 2 bases, V lost 5 bases, and 10 bases had no gene match. The V gene's germline CDR1 is MDHEN and CDR2 SYDVKM. This chain's CDR3 is CASSIFLGTGNTEAFF. The CDR3 region has the DNA TGTGCCAGCAGTATCTTTTTAGGGACAGGCAACACTGAAGCTTTCTTT.

This clonotype has just a few counts. CDR3 nucleotide sequence: TGCGCCAGCAGCCAAGACTACAGCACAGATACGCAGTATTTT. This encodes CASSQDYSTDTQYF. This chain uses TRBV4-1 with TRBJ2-3; D is unresolved. Germline V gives CDR1 MGHRA, CDR2 YSYEKL. The CDR3 covers 14 residues. V was shortened by 0 bases and J by 0 bases, with 4 bases between the two germline ends.

This rearrangement joins TRBV20-1 to TRBJ2-3, with D possibly TRBD1 on 5 matching bases. V was shortened by 3 bases and J by 4 bases, with 20 bases between the two germline ends. Per germline, CDR1 DFQATT and CDR2 SNEGSKA (reference sequence). CDR3 length equals 16 residues. The chain's CDR3 is CSASLQDSPSADTQYF. For the CDR3, the DNA is TGCAGTGCTAGCCTACAGGATTCCCCTTCGGCAGATACGCAGTATTTT.

In this sample, this clonotype turned up once. V gene TRBV5-1 combines with J gene TRBJ1-2, with D perhaps matching TRBD1 (5 bases). The germline gives CDR1 SGHRS, CDR2 YFSETQ. The V end was cut by 3 bases, the J end by 4 bases, with 16 bases between. The CDR3 sequence is 15 residues long. CDR3 DNA: TGCGCCAGCAGCTCAACAGGACCCGTTGGCTATGGCTACACCTTC. This encodes CASSSTGPVGYGYTF. The entire variable domain, with the rest obtained from reference TRBV5-1 and TRBJ1-2, is as follows: KAGVTQTPRYLIKTRGQQVTLSCSPISGHRSVSWYQQTPGQGLQFLFEYFSETQRNKGNFPGRFSGRQFSNSRSEMNVSTLELGDSALYLCASSSTGPVGYGYTFGSGTRLTVV.

The V and J genes are TRBV7-9 and TRBJ2-4; D might be TRBD1 (5 bases). With 1 base removed from V and 2 bases from J, the gap between germline ends came to 12 bases. The germline gives CDR1 SEHNR, CDR2 FQNEAQ (reference sequence). CDR3 length: 16 residues. The CDR3 loop reads CASSLEGWGSKNIQYF. CDR3 nucleotide sequence: TGTGCCAGCAGCTTAGAAGGGTGGGGCTCCAAAAACATTCAGTACTTC.

This chain uses TRBV6-5 with TRBJ2-3; TRBD2 matches at 9 bases. V trimming: 0 bases; J trimming: 7 bases; junction bases outside the gene matches: 11. In germline, CDR1 is MNHEY, CDR2 SVGAGI. This CDR3 has 17 residues. DNA for the CDR3: TGTGCCAGCAGTTACTCGCTCTTCGCTAGCGGGGAACATACGCAGTATTTT. Translating gives CASSYSLFASGEHTQYF.